The 15 T cell receptor beta chains given below trace back to one sample, sequenced in a study of blood T cell repertoires in COVID-19 (dated by TCRdb to 2020 to 2021). Library generation was performed with the immunoSEQ multiplex PCR assay. The table was pulled from immuneACCESS by TCRdb, which kept in-frame rearrangements only. Such tables lose some clones; where checked, under half of the loss comes from unresolved V genes, and the rest has no known cause. In this sample the table shows approximately 90,000 clones, over 75% of which occur a single time. The ten largest make up under 4.5% of the sample. The source material was peripheral blood. These TCRs come from a man in his sixties with acute or convalescent COVID-19.

The rearrangement uses TRBV18 and TRBJ2-7; TRBD2 aligns across 12 bases. CDR1 and CDR2 (germline): KGHSH, LQKENI. The CDR3 spans 15 residues. Germline trimming cut 3 bases from V and 7 bases from J; bases unmatched to any gene: 7. The CDR3 sequence: CASSPWTSGAYEQYF. The CDR3, as DNA: TGTGCCAGCTCACCTTGGACTAGCGGGGCGTATGAGCAGTACTTC.

The chain combines TRBV14 with TRBJ2-5; a weak D match, TRBD1 (6 bases). The CDR3 has 16 residues. The ends were cut back, 4 bases at V and 0 bases at J, with 15 bases in the middle. The V gene's germline CDR1 is SGHDN and CDR2 FVKESK. DNA for the CDR3: TGTGCCAGCAGCCCTCCCACAGGGATCTACCAAGAGACCCAGTACTTC. Residues: CASSPPTGIYQETQYF.

The rearrangement links TRBV5-1 to TRBJ2-3, with D perhaps TRBD1 (6 bases). The CDR3 totals 16 residues. V was trimmed by 4 bases and J by 0 bases, leaving 15 bases between them. Germline V gene lookup returns CDR1 SGHRS and CDR2 YFSETQ. CDR3 amino acids: CASSLQQGFSTDTQYF. The CDR3 coding sequence is TGCGCCAGCAGCCTACAACAGGGCTTTAGCACAGATACGCAGTATTTT.

This clone was detected a few times. The chain uses TRBV5-5 and TRBJ2-1; 7 bases map to TRBD2. Germline CDR1 reads SGHKS; CDR2 reads YYEKEE (reference sequence). Trimming cost V 1 base and J 6 bases; bases outside gene matches: 16. CDR3 length: 18 residues. The CDR3 loop reads CASSLISSTGGFPNEQFF. In DNA, the CDR3 is TGTGCCAGCAGCTTGATCTCCTCGACCGGGGGGTTCCCCAATGAGCAGTTCTTC.

This chain joins TRBV5-1 and TRBJ1-1, with D tentatively TRBD1 (5 bases). Trimming took off 3 bases at V and 1 base at J, with 10 bases between the two ends. CDR3 size: 14 residues. Germline V gene data show CDR1 as SGHRS and CDR2 as YFSETQ. The CDR3 nucleotides read TGCGCCAGCAGCTGGGGGGGAGCGAACACTGAAGCTTTCTTT. Amino acids: CASSWGGANTEAFF.

The chain recombines TRBV3-1 (or the pseudogene TRBV3-2) with TRBJ2-7; 9 nucleotides line up with TRBD1. The CDR3 length is 14 residues. V shed 4 bases, J shed 1 base, and the junction held 2 bases outside the gene matches. Germline CDR1 is LGHDT and CDR2 is YNNKEL (reference sequence). The chain's CDR3 is CASSRDRESYEQYF. Here the CDR3 DNA reads TGTGCCAGCAGCCGGGACAGGGAGTCCTACGAGCAGTACTTC.

The chain combines TRBV5-6 with TRBJ1-4; no firm D call. V lost 4 bases and J lost 0, with 10 bases in between. The germline CDR1 and CDR2 sequences are SGHDT and YYEEEE. CDR3 size: 15 residues. CDR3 nucleotide sequence: TGTGCCAGCAGCGGGTTTCGGGCAACTAATGAAAAACTGTTTTTT. Its protein is CASSGFRATNEKLFF.

CDR3 region: CASSLSSRTLSTGELFF. In DNA form, the CDR3 reads TGTGCCAGCAGCTTATCCTCTCGGACACTGAGCACCGGGGAGCTGTTTTTT. The V gene is TRBV7-6, the J gene TRBJ2-2; TRBD1 is a possible D gene (5 bases). CDR3 length: 17 residues. V lost 2 bases and J lost 4, with 17 bases in between. From germline, CDR1 is SGHVS and CDR2 FNYEAQ.

This chain uses TRBV2 with TRBJ2-5; D not resolved. Trimming left V 7 bases short and J 2 bases short, with 14 bases between. The CDR3 is made up of 14 amino acids. Germline lookup yields CDR1 SNHLY and CDR2 FYNNEI. The CDR3 sequence is CASMTLRQQETQYF. The CDR3 coding sequence is TGTGCCAGCATGACCTTGAGGCAACAAGAGACCCAGTACTTC.

The chain couples TRBV7-2 to TRBJ2-5; D ambiguous. Between the trimmed V and J ends, which lost 1 base and 1 base, there was a span of 4 bases. CDR1 is SGHTA, CDR2 FQGNSA, per germline. This CDR3 is built from 13 residues. CDR3 sequence: CASSLVSQETQYF. CDR3 nucleotides: TGTGCCAGCAGCTTAGTCAGCCAAGAGACCCAGTACTTC. Based on the CDR3 plus reference TRBV7-2 and TRBJ2-5, the full variable domain is GAGVSQSPSNKVTEKGKDVELRCDPISGHTALYWYRQSLGQGLEFLIYFQGNSAPDKSGLPSDRFSAERTGGSVSTLTIQRTQQEDSAVYLCASSLVSQETQYFGPGTRLLVL.

The rearrangement uses TRBV12-3 or TRBV12-4 and TRBJ2-7, with D perhaps TRBD2 (5 bases). Trimming took 3 bases from V and 5 from J, leaving 11 bases between them. CDR3 size: 13 residues. CDR3 loop: CASSFEGWDEQYF. For the CDR3, the DNA is TGTGCCAGCAGTTTTGAGGGCTGGGACGAGCAGTACTTC.

This chain uses TRBV5-1 with TRBJ2-3, with 8 nucleotides matching TRBD2. CDR3 length equals 13 residues. In germline, CDR1 is SGHRS, CDR2 YFSETQ. CDR3 sequence reads: CDTLAENTDTQYF. The CDR3 DNA is TGCGATACACTAGCGGAAAACACAGATACGCAGTATTTT.

This clone was recorded once. This chain connects TRBV6-5 to TRBJ1-6; D is perhaps TRBD1 (5 bases). V gave up 6 bases and J gave up 2 bases, with 11 bases separating them. Germline V gene sequence: CDR1 MNHEY, CDR2 SVGAGI. This CDR3 comprises 15 residues. This CDR3 is CASSLREAYNSPLHF. The DNA of the CDR3 is TGTGCCAGCAGCCTCAGGGAAGCCTATAATTCACCCCTCCACTTT.

This clone was seen only a few times. V usage is TRBV27 and J usage is TRBJ1-5; the D gene is possibly TRBD1 (5 bases). CDR1 and CDR2 (germline): MNHEY, SMNVEV (reference sequence). Trimming shortened V by 6 bases and J by 0 bases, and 15 bases separated the two germline ends. There are 16 residues in the CDR3. The CDR3 DNA is TGTGCCAGCAGCTTGACAGTACCCAATAGCAATCAGCCCCAGCATTTT. The encoded protein is CASSLTVPNSNQPQHF.

J is TRBJ2-7 and V is TRBV27; tentative D call: TRBD2 (5 bases). The V end was cut by 4 bases, the J end by 4 bases, with 11 bases between. Germline V gives CDR1 MNHEY, CDR2 SMNVEV (reference sequence). CDR3 length: 13 amino acids. The CDR3 region has the DNA TGTGCCAGCAGTTCAGCGGACGGATACGAGCAGTACTTC. It translates to CASSSADGYEQYF.